This T cell receptor beta chain stems from a study of cytomegalovirus exposure and HLA in healthy donors. PCR primers comprised 60 Vbeta and 13 Jbeta primers. TCRdb keeps only in-frame clones here, not all; method: immunoSEQ multiplex PCR. The sample has tens of thousands of clones, just under 80% seen once. This CDR3 is built from 13 residues. V shed 6 bases and J shed 0 bases, with 8 bases lying between them. Germline CDR1 LNHDA, CDR2 SQIVND (reference sequence). Sequenced: PBMCs. This sequence was found in a male donor in good health and CMV-seropositive. This chain links TRBV19 with TRBJ2-5, with D maybe TRBD1 (5 bases). Written as DNA, the CDR3 is TGTGCCAGTAGAGGACAATACCAAGAGACCCAGTACTTC. Translating gives CASRGQYQETQYF.